The 6 T cell receptor beta chains below all came from one sample that was sequenced in a study of cytomegalovirus exposure and HLA in healthy donors. Primers for the PCR totalled 60 Vbeta and 13 Jbeta. Here immunoSEQ multiplex PCR was the method, and the copy in TCRdb shows in-frame clones only, minus some. The sample records roughly 200,000 clones, 9.5% to 15% being singletons. Specimen: PBMCs. Receptors were obtained from a middle-aged man in good health and CMV-seropositive.

This clone was observed a handful of times. The gene calls are TRBV28 and TRBJ1-2; 8 nucleotides align to TRBD1. Germline CDR1 reads MDHEN; CDR2 reads SYDVKM. Losses at the gene ends were 4 bases for V and 4 bases for J; bases not matched to a gene: 5. This CDR3 is 14 amino acids long. This CDR3 reads CASSSGQGSYGYTF. The CDR3 DNA reads as TGTGCCAGCAGTTCCGGACAGGGAAGCTATGGCTACACCTTC.

This clone was observed a few times. The chain's CDR3 is CAIRAQGYNQPQHF. DNA of the CDR3: TGTGCCATCAGGGCCCAGGGTTACAATCAGCCCCAGCATTTT. The chain couples TRBV10-3 to TRBJ1-5, with a weak D call TRBD1 (5 bases). Germline CDR1 reads ENHRY; CDR2 reads SYGVKD. Trimming left V 6 bases short and J 3 bases short, with 12 bases between. CDR3 length: 14 residues.

A few counts support this clone. The chain is built from TRBV19 and TRBJ1-6; D uncertain. Trimming removed 3 bases at V and 5 bases at J, with 14 bases between. This CDR3 contains 16 residues. Germline V gene lookup returns CDR1 LNHDA and CDR2 SQIVND (reference sequence). This chain's CDR3 is CASSIAPGSNNSPLHF. As DNA, the CDR3 is TGTGCCAGTAGTATTGCCCCAGGCAGTAATAATTCACCCCTCCACTTT. Together with reference TRBV19 and TRBJ1-6, the CDR3 gives the full variable domain: DGGITQSPKYLFRKEGQNVTLSCEQNLNHDAMYWYRQDPGQGLRLIYYSQIVNDFQKGDIAEGYSVSREKKESFPLTVTSAQKNPTAFYLCASSIAPGSNNSPLHFGNGTRLTVT.

The table lists this clone with a few counts. This chain joins TRBV21-1 and TRBJ2-7; the table's D call, TRBD2, was not checked against the DNA. TRBV21-1 constitutes a pseudogene. The CDR3 has 14 amino acids. CDR3 nucleotides: TGTGCCAGCAGCAAAGCGCGGATAGACTACGAGCAGTACGTC. Translation gives CASSKARIDYEQYV.

J is TRBJ2-2 and V is TRBV5-1; possible D gene TRBD2, 5 bases. Trimming shortened V by 0 bases and J by 0 bases, and 15 bases separated the two germline ends. The CDR3 totals 18 residues. Germline CDR1 SGHRS, CDR2 YFSETQ. This CDR3 reads CASSLAVASRANTGELFF. The CDR3 DNA follows: TGCGCCAGCAGCTTGGCCGTGGCTAGCAGAGCGAACACCGGGGAGCTGTTTTTT. Looking up the rest from reference TRBV5-1 and TRBJ2-2 gives the full variable domain: KAGVTQTPRYLIKTRGQQVTLSCSPISGHRSVSWYQQTPGQGLQFLFEYFSETQRNKGNFPGRFSGRQFSNSRSEMNVSTLELGDSALYLCASSLAVASRANTGELFFGEGSRLTVL.

This chain uses TRBV10-3 with TRBJ1-2; the D is unclear. The CDR3 is 14 amino acids. Germline V lookup: CDR1 ENHRY, CDR2 SYGVKD. With 4 bases removed from V and 5 bases from J, the gap between germline ends came to 14 bases. CDR3: CAISVDGASYGYTF. The CDR3 coding sequence is TGTGCCATCAGTGTTGATGGAGCCTCTTATGGCTACACCTTC.